These T cell receptor beta chains were read from a single sample in a study of T cells after posttransplantation cyclophosphamide. Profiling relied on immunoSEQ multiplex PCR, and the TCRdb table lists in-frame clones only, not all of them. Counted here are around 66,000 clones, just under 95% occurring once; the ten biggest clones make up about 3%. The sample taken for sequencing was PBMCs. Receptors originate from a woman aged 25 to 39 in good health and a related stem cell transplant donor. Both conserved end residues are part of each CDR3. Fields, in order: V gene, J gene, clone size, D gene, CDR3 DNA, CDR3 protein. A D gene is named only where the DNA matches it firmly. Part of the rows lack a size; the others show once, few, many or a class for expanded clones.

>TRBV6-6|TRBJ2-7|once|TRBD2
TGTGCCAGCAGTCAAACCGGGACTAGCGGGGAATACGAGCAGTACTTC
CASSQTGTSGEYEQYF
>TRBV5-6|TRBJ2-3|-|TRBD1
TGTGCCAGCAGCTTGGGCATAACAGGGGGCCGCACAGATACGCAGTATTTT
CASSLGITGGRTDTQYF
>TRBV2|TRBJ2-7|-|TRBD2
TGTGCCAGCACGGGGGGAGGGATTTGTAACTTC
CASTGGGICNF
>TRBV7-8|TRBJ2-3|-|-
TGTGCCAGCAGCTTAGGAATCGGTGTCGATACGCAGTATTTT
CASSLGIGVDTQYF
>TRBV7-9|TRBJ2-2|-|-
TGTGCCAGCAGCTTAGCAGCGGGTGTCACCGGGGAGCTGTTTTTT
CASSLAAGVTGELFF
>TRBV25-1|TRBJ2-2|-|-
TGTGCCAGCAGGGAAAACACCGGGGAGCTGTTTTTT
CASRENTGELFF
>TRBV5-4|TRBJ1-2|-|-
TGTGCCAGCAGCTTGTTCCAAAGCTATGGCTACACCTTC
CASSLFQSYGYTF
>TRBV10-3|TRBJ1-1|-|TRBD1
TGTGCCATCAGTGGGGACAGGGACCCGAAGAACACTGAAGCTTTCTTT
CAISGDRDPKNTEAFF
>TRBV6-6|TRBJ2-7|once|TRBD1
TGTGCCAGCAGTTCCGGGACAGGGTCCTACGAGCAGTACTTC
CASSSGTGSYEQYF
>TRBV15|TRBJ2-4|-|TRBD2
TGTGCCACCAGCAGAGATAATCAGCGGGGGGACATTCAGTACTTC
CATSRDNQRGDIQYF
>TRBV2|TRBJ1-2|-|-
TGTGCCAGCACCCGGGGAGGGTCGGACTATGGCTACACCTTC
CASTRGGSDYGYTF
>TRBV19|TRBJ1-2|-|-
TGTGCCAGTAGTATCCGACTTCGCGACTATGGCTACACCTTC
CASSIRLRDYGYTF
>TRBV30|TRBJ2-7|once|-
TGTGCCTGGAGTGTAACTGACTCGGGAGCTAGGTACTTC
CAWSVTDSGARYF
>TRBV5-1|TRBJ2-1|-|-
TGCGCCAGCAGCTTGGCGGGGGGCCTCGGCAATGAGCAGTTCTTC
CASSLAGGLGNEQFF
>TRBV5-1|TRBJ2-7|once|-
TGCGCCAGCAGCTTGACCGGGGGATGGCACGAGCAGTACTTC
CASSLTGGWHEQYF
>TRBV11-1|TRBJ2-1|-|TRBD2
TGTGCCAGCAGCCCTAGCGGCACATACAATGAGCAGTTCTTC
CASSPSGTYNEQFF
>TRBV11-2|TRBJ2-4|-|-
TGTGCCAGCAGCTTAGCGGATTTAGCCAAAAACATTCAGTACTTC
CASSLADLAKNIQYF
>TRBV5-6|TRBJ2-5|once|TRBD1
TGTGCCAGCGCCAGGGGGCTTTTGGAACAAGAGACCCAGTACTTC
CASARGLLEQETQYF
>TRBV20-1|TRBJ1-2|-|-
TGCAGTGCTGGCCAGGGGAATGGCTACACCTTC
CSAGQGNGYTF
>TRBV2|TRBJ2-7|-|-
TGTGCCAGCAGTGAGACCTCAGGGGTGGGGGAGCAGTACTTC
CASSETSGVGEQYF
>TRBV10-3|TRBJ1-4|-|-
TGTGCCATGAGGCGAGGGGGAAGGGTTAGTAATGAAAAACTGTTTTTT
CAMRRGGRVSNEKLFF
>TRBV4-1|TRBJ1-4|-|-
TGCGCCAGCAGCCACCCGGGACGGAGCAATGAAAAACTGTTTTTT
CASSHPGRSNEKLFF
>TRBV6-5|TRBJ2-1|-|-
TGTGCCAGCAGTGAACTCATGGACAATGAGCAGTTCTTC
CASSELMDNEQFF
>TRBV9|TRBJ1-1|-|TRBD1
TGTGCCAGCAGCGTACTCCCAGGGGGCGTCCGTCCGACGAACACTGAAGCTTTCTTT
CASSVLPGGVRPTNTEAFF
>TRBV6-5|TRBJ1-1|once|-
TGTGCCAGTTATCGGGACACTGAAGCTTTCTTT
CASYRDTEAFF
>TRBV2|TRBJ1-6|-|-
TGTGCCAGCAGTGGGCTTAATTCACCCCTCCACTTT
CASSGLNSPLHF
>TRBV4-3|TRBJ1-1|-|-
TGCGCCAGCAGCTACCAGGGGAACACTGAAGCTTTCTTT
CASSYQGNTEAFF
>TRBV28|TRBJ2-7|-|-
TGTGCCAGCAGTTCCCGGACAGAATCCGCCTACGAGCAGTACTTC
CASSSRTESAYEQYF
>TRBV27|TRBJ1-6|-|-
TGTGCCAGCAAGAGCTCCTATAATTCACCCCTCCACTTT
CASKSSYNSPLHF
>TRBV5-1|TRBJ2-7|-|-
TGCGCCAGCAGCTTGACAGGTGACTACGAGCAGTACTTC
CASSLTGDYEQYF
>TRBV19|TRBJ1-6|-|-
TGTGCCAGTAGTAATGGGGGAATCTATAATTCACCCCTCCACTTT
CASSNGGIYNSPLHF
>TRBV5-4|TRBJ1-4|-|-
TGTGCCAGCAGCCGAGATATGCAGGCAACTAATGAAAAACTGTTTTTT
CASSRDMQATNEKLFF
>TRBV4-2|TRBJ1-5|few|TRBD1
TGTGCCAGCAGCCAAGATCCGGGACAGGGGGAATGGCCCCAGCATTTT
CASSQDPGQGEWPQHF
>TRBV10-2|TRBJ1-4|-|TRBD1
TGCGCCAGCAGAGGGAACAGGGGGCGCCGTGAAAAACTGTTTTTT
CASRGNRGRREKLFF
>TRBV19|TRBJ2-3|-|-
TGTGCCAGTAGTATAGATCCGAGGGGCTCTCGCACAGATACGCAGTATTTT
CASSIDPRGSRTDTQYF
>TRBV4-3|TRBJ2-7|-|-
TGCGCCAGCAGCCCCCTTTCAACAGGGACCGAGCAGTACTTC
CASSPLSTGTEQYF
>TRBV10-3|TRBJ1-1|few|-
TGTGCCATCAGTGAGTCGTATGACTTTGCGACTGAAGCTTTCTTT
CAISESYDFATEAFF
>TRBV2|TRBJ2-7|-|-
TGTGCCACGCGGGGACAGCGCTACGAGCAGTACTTC
CATRGQRYEQYF
>TRBV7-2|TRBJ1-6|-|-
TGTGCCAGCAGCTTAAAACCGGGGGCCGATTCACCCCTCCACTTT
CASSLKPGADSPLHF
>TRBV7-9|TRBJ1-2|-|-
TGTGCCAGCAGCTTAGACGCAGGGCGACGAGGCTACACCTTC
CASSLDAGRRGYTF
>TRBV7-2|TRBJ1-6|-|TRBD1
TGTGCCAGCAGCTTAGCCAGGGGACAGGGAGGTAATTCACCCCTCCACTTT
CASSLARGQGGNSPLHF
>TRBV5-5|TRBJ1-1|-|-
TGTGCCAGCAGCTTGGGTAGGGCCACTGAAGCTTTCTTT
CASSLGRATEAFF
>TRBV4-3|TRBJ1-4|-|-
TGCGCCAGCAGCCAAGAAGGGCAGCTGGGGGAAAAACTGTTTTTT
CASSQEGQLGEKLFF
>TRBV5-4|TRBJ1-3|-|-
TGTGCCAGCAGCTTGCCGGGAGGACCTGGAAACACCATATATTTT
CASSLPGGPGNTIYF
>TRBV2|TRBJ2-7|-|-
TGTGCCAGCACTGACCAGGGGGGGGTCTCCTACGAGCAGTACTTC
CASTDQGGVSYEQYF
>TRBV6-6|TRBJ1-1|-|-
TGTGCCAGCAGTACCGGGACGAACACTGAAGCTTTCTTT
CASSTGTNTEAFF
>TRBV18|TRBJ2-7|-|-
TGTGCCAGCTCACCACGTCTAGGAGGATACGAGCAGTACTTC
CASSPRLGGYEQYF
>TRBV7-9|TRBJ2-7|-|-
TGTGCCAGCAGCCCACGACAGGCCTCCTACGAGCAGTACTTC
CASSPRQASYEQYF
>TRBV5-1|TRBJ1-1|-|TRBD1
TGCGCCAGCGGATGGACAGGAACCTCGAACACTGAAGCTTTCTTT
CASGWTGTSNTEAFF
>TRBV7-9|TRBJ2-7|-|-
TGTGCCAGCAGCTTAGCAGGGACCTCCTACGAGCAGTACTTC
CASSLAGTSYEQYF
>TRBV6-1|TRBJ2-1|-|-
TGTGCCAGCAGTGGGGGGCGGGGACGCTCCTACAATGAGCAGTTCTTC
CASSGGRGRSYNEQFF
>TRBV5-1|TRBJ1-5|-|-
TGCGCCAGCAGCTTGGATCAGGGTCAGCCCCAGCATTTT
CASSLDQGQPQHF
>TRBV6-6|TRBJ1-1|once|TRBD1
TGTGCCACCCTAGGCAGGGGGCCTCCAAACACTGAAGCTTTCTTT
CATLGRGPPNTEAFF
>TRBV4-1|TRBJ1-1|-|TRBD1
TGCGCCAGCAGCCATTCCCCAGGGACAGCGATGAACACTGAAGCTTTCTTT
CASSHSPGTAMNTEAFF